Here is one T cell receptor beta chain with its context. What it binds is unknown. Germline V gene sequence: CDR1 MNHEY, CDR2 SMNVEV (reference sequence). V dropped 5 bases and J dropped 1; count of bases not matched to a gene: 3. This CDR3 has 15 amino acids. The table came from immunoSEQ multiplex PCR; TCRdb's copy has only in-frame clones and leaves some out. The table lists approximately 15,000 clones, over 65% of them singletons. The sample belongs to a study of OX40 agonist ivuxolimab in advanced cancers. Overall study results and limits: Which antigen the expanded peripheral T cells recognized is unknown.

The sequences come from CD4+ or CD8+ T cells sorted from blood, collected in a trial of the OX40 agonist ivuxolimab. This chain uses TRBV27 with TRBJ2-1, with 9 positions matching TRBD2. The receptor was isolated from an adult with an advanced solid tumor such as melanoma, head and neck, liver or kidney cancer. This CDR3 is CASSQTSGSYNEQFF. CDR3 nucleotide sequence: TGTGCCAGCAGTCAGACTAGCGGTTCCTACAATGAGCAGTTCTTC.